Below, 27 T cell receptor beta chains from the same sample are listed, as sequenced in a study of blood T cell repertoires in COVID-19. Data came from immunoSEQ multiplex PCR; TCRdb stores just in-frame clones and leaves some out. The top ten clones hold approximately 26% of a sample with roughly 170,000 clones, over 75% of them seen once. Material for sequencing was peripheral blood. These TCRs come from a woman in her 70s with acute or convalescent COVID-19.

V gene TRBV19 combines with J gene TRBJ2-7; D gene uncertain. The germline gives CDR1 LNHDA, CDR2 SQIVND (reference sequence). CDR3 size: 13 residues. Deletions cut 1 base from V and 2 bases from J, with 6 bases between. The CDR3 DNA is TGTGCCAGTAGTATAGGGCTGGCCTACGAGCAGTACTTC. Translated: CASSIGLAYEQYF.

This sequence joins TRBV21-1 and TRBJ2-7; the table assigns TRBD1, which was not confirmed against the DNA. TRBV21-1 is marked as a pseudogene. The CDR3 is 14 residues long. Here the CDR3 reads CASSRRDKAYEQYF. In nucleotides, the CDR3 is TGTGCCAGCAGCCGCCGGGACAAAGCCTACGAGCAGTACTTC.

This clone was found a few times. V gene TRBV10-3 combines with J gene TRBJ1-6; no clear D. Trimming pared 6 bases from V and 6 bases from J, leaving 6 bases between. CDR3 length equals 12 residues. The germline CDR1 and CDR2 sequences are ENHRY and SYGVKD. The CDR3 DNA sequence: TGTGCCATCAGGAGCCTTAATTCACCCCTCCACTTT. Its protein is CAIRSLNSPLHF.

CDR3 amino acids: CASSPEALQETQYF. DNA for the CDR3: TGTGCCAGCAGCCCCGAGGCGCTCCAAGAGACCCAGTACTTC. The chain carries TRBV5-4 and TRBJ2-5, with unresolved D. The germline V gene encodes CDR1 SGHNT and CDR2 YYREEE (reference sequence). The CDR3 has 14 residues. Trimming took 4 bases from V and 1 from J, leaving 11 bases between them.

J is TRBJ2-1 and V is TRBV2; 10 positions match TRBD2. This CDR3 is built from 13 residues. The germline CDR1 and CDR2 sequences are SNHLY and FYNNEI. V lost 5 bases, J lost 10 bases, and 5 bases stayed unmatched. The chain's CDR3 is CASSSGTSVEQFF. The CDR3 bases are TGTGCCAGCAGTTCCGGGACTAGCGTCGAGCAGTTCTTC.

The chain links TRBV5-1 to TRBJ2-1; a weak D match, TRBD1 (5 bases). Germline V CDR1 and CDR2: SGHRS, YFSETQ. Between the trimmed V and J ends, which lost 4 bases and 0 bases, there was a span of 11 bases. This CDR3 comprises 15 residues. CDR3 nucleotide sequence: TGCGCCAGCAGCCCTGAAGACAGCTCCTACAATGAGCAGTTCTTC. Translated, it gives CASSPEDSSYNEQFF. Complete variable domain (other parts from reference TRBV5-1 and TRBJ2-1): KAGVTQTPRYLIKTRGQQVTLSCSPISGHRSVSWYQQTPGQGLQFLFEYFSETQRNKGNFPGRFSGRQFSNSRSEMNVSTLELGDSALYLCASSPEDSSYNEQFFGPGTRLTVL.

The J gene is TRBJ2-6, the V gene TRBV30, with 7 positions matching TRBD2. The CDR3 contains 16 residues. Germline values: CDR1 GTSNPN, CDR2 SVGIG (reference sequence). V gave up 5 bases and J gave up 2 bases; unmatched junction bases: 9. DNA for the CDR3: TGTGCCTGGTCCGTAAGCGGGACCCCTGGGGCCAACGTCCTGACTTTC. It is translated as CAWSVSGTPGANVLTF.

V usage is TRBV28 and J usage is TRBJ2-3; the D gene is possibly TRBD2 (6 bases). V lost 3 bases and J lost 0, with 10 bases in between. The CDR3 spans 15 residues. Germline V lookup: CDR1 MDHEN, CDR2 SYDVKM. DNA of the CDR3: TGTGCCAGCAGTTTTGGGGACTTGAGCACAGATACGCAGTATTTT. This translates into CASSFGDLSTDTQYF.

The chain is built from TRBV29-1 and TRBJ2-1; possible D gene TRBD1, 6 bases. The germline V and J ends were trimmed by 4 bases and 8 bases, with 12 bases remaining between them. CDR1 SQVTM and CDR2 ANQGSEA come from the germline V gene. The CDR3 runs 12 residues. CDR3 region: CSVVPKGDEQFF. CDR3 sequence (DNA): TGCAGCGTTGTTCCCAAGGGGGATGAGCAGTTCTTC.

The V call is TRBV11-3, the J call TRBJ2-1; 8 bases align to TRBD1. J was trimmed by 7 bases and V by 2 bases; bases with no gene match: 7. CDR1 and CDR2 (germline): SGHNT, YENEEA. The length of the CDR3 is 15 residues. DNA for the CDR3: TGTGCCAGCAGCTTATCAGGGGGCGCAGGGAATGAGCAGTTCTTC. Translating it yields CASSLSGGAGNEQFF.

The chain links TRBV19 to TRBJ1-4, with D unclear. This CDR3 is built from 15 residues. Trimming shortened V by 5 bases and J by 3 bases, and 13 bases separated the two germline ends. Germline V gives CDR1 LNHDA, CDR2 SQIVND (reference sequence). CDR3 DNA: TGTGCCAGTAGTTTCGACGGAGCACCTAATGAAAAACTGTTTTTT. Its translation is CASSFDGAPNEKLFF.

The V gene is TRBV30, the J gene TRBJ2-2; 7 nucleotides align to TRBD2. The CDR3 length is 14 residues. Per the germline V gene, CDR1 is GTSNPN and CDR2 is SVGIG (reference sequence). V dropped 2 bases and J dropped 6; count of bases not matched to a gene: 6. In DNA, the CDR3 is TGTGCCTGGAGTCCCTGGGGGGGGGCCGGGGAGCTGTTTTTT. Its translation is CAWSPWGGAGELFF.

The chain carries TRBV19 and TRBJ2-6; the match to TRBD1 covers 8 bases. The CDR3 totals 17 residues. With V trimmed by 9 bases and J by 1 base, 11 bases remained unmatched. The germline V gene encodes CDR1 LNHDA and CDR2 SQIVND (reference sequence). CDR3 protein: CASKLDREFSGANVLTF. The CDR3, as DNA: TGTGCCAGCAAGTTGGACAGGGAGTTTTCTGGGGCCAACGTCCTGACTTTC.

The chain uses TRBV5-1 and TRBJ2-7; D is undetermined. V shed 2 bases and J shed 4 bases, with 19 bases lying between them. CDR3 length: 16 amino acids. Germline CDR1 reads SGHRS; CDR2 reads YFSETQ. In nucleotides, the CDR3 is TGCGCCAGCAGCTTAAATCACCCGGTTTCCGTTTACGAGCAGTACTTC. Protein: CASSLNHPVSVYEQYF.

The chain employs TRBV6-4 and TRBJ2-4; the match to TRBD1 covers 7 bases. This CDR3 is built from 17 residues. Germline V gene data show CDR1 as MRHNA and CDR2 as SNTAGT. After removal of 8 bases from V and 0 bases from J, the junction contained 13 bases not matched to a gene. The CDR3 bases are TGTGCCAGCCTGCCAGGGGGTATTTCACTAGCCAAAAACATTCAGTACTTC. Translating it yields CASLPGGISLAKNIQYF.

The V call is TRBV5-1, the J call TRBJ2-7; 7 bases are a match to TRBD1. Germline trimming cut 2 bases from V and 2 bases from J; bases unmatched to any gene: 4. Germline CDR1 reads SGHRS; CDR2 reads YFSETQ. The CDR3 is made up of 14 amino acids. The CDR3 is CASSLPGTAYEQYF. The CDR3 DNA reads as TGCGCCAGCAGCTTACCCGGGACAGCCTACGAGCAGTACTTC.

V is TRBV19 and J is TRBJ2-2, with D maybe TRBD1 (6 bases). CDR1 is LNHDA, CDR2 SQIVND, per germline (reference sequence). The CDR3 is 14 residues long. The V end was cut by 5 bases, the J end by 6 bases, with 13 bases between. CDR3 nucleotide sequence: TGTGCCAGTAGTGCACAGGGTGGTGCCGGGGAGCTGTTTTTT. Its translation: CASSAQGGAGELFF.

This clone was seen a handful of times. The chain has TRBV5-4 and TRBJ2-2; 9 bases are shared with TRBD2. The CDR3 sequence is 15 residues long. Per the germline V gene, CDR1 is SGHNT and CDR2 is YYREEE (reference sequence). The J segment lost 7 bases and the V segment lost 4 bases, leaving 8 bases of the junction unmatched. Here the CDR3 reads CASSLSAGGLGELFF. The CDR3 nucleotides are TGTGCCAGCAGCCTGTCAGCGGGAGGCCTCGGGGAGCTGTTTTTT.

V and J are TRBV5-6 and TRBJ2-7; possible D gene TRBD1, 6 bases. The V and J ends lost 4 bases and 1 base respectively, with 15 bases between them. This CDR3 has 15 amino acids. Germline loops: CDR1 SGHDT, CDR2 YYEEEE. CDR3 sequence: CASSTRGRASYEQYF. The CDR3 nucleotides are TGTGCCAGCAGCACCAGGGGTCGTGCGTCCTACGAGCAGTACTTC.

The chain links TRBV2 to TRBJ2-3, with 7 bases fitting TRBD2. CDR1 is SNHLY, CDR2 FYNNEI, per germline. Trimming removed 10 bases from V and 4 bases from J; junction bases left unmatched: 8. This CDR3 region has 13 residues. CDR3 DNA: TGTGCCACGAGAGCGGGATGGGCAGATACGCAGTATTTT. Protein sequence: CATRAGWADTQYF.

The gene calls are TRBV7-2 and TRBJ2-2, with D maybe TRBD1 (5 bases). V lost 5 bases and J lost 6, with 19 bases in between. The CDR3 sequence is 16 residues long. Germline V lookup: CDR1 SGHTA, CDR2 FQGNSA. CDR3 loop: CASSVTGPATAGELFF. The CDR3 DNA follows: TGTGCCAGCAGCGTCACAGGACCAGCTACGGCCGGGGAGCTGTTTTTT. The complete variable domain, with remaining parts taken from reference TRBV7-2 and TRBJ2-2, reads GAGVSQSPSNKVTEKGKDVELRCDPISGHTALYWYRQSLGQGLEFLIYFQGNSAPDKSGLPSDRFSAERTGGSVSTLTIQRTQQEDSAVYLCASSVTGPATAGELFFGEGSRLTVL.

This clone was recorded once. DNA for the CDR3: TGTGCCAGCAGCAATCTAGCGGGAGTTCGCAATGAGCAGTTCTTC. This translates into CASSNLAGVRNEQFF. The gene calls are TRBV27 and TRBJ2-1, with 10 bases fitting TRBD2. V was pared by 6 bases and J by 6 bases, with 8 bases of the junction left unmatched. The germline V gene encodes CDR1 MNHEY and CDR2 SMNVEV (reference sequence). There are 15 residues in the CDR3.

This clone has a handful of counts. The V and J genes are TRBV19 and TRBJ1-5, with D perhaps matching TRBD1 (5 bases). V was clipped by 1 base and J by 2 bases, with 12 bases between them. Germline V gene data show CDR1 as LNHDA and CDR2 as SQIVND (reference sequence). The CDR3 has 16 residues. The CDR3 reads CASSIGAAGRNQPQHF. CDR3 nucleotides: TGTGCCAGTAGTATAGGAGCTGCGGGGCGCAATCAGCCCCAGCATTTT.

This clone was seen just once. J is TRBJ1-5 and V is TRBV19; possibly TRBD1 for D (5 bases). Germline loops: CDR1 LNHDA, CDR2 SQIVND (reference sequence). The CDR3 has 13 residues. The V gene lost 6 bases and the J gene lost 0 bases, with 6 bases spanning the gap. The CDR3 nucleotides read TGTGCCAGTAGCGACAGTAGCAATCAGCCCCAGCATTTT. Amino acids: CASSDSSNQPQHF.

Only a few counts were recorded for this clone. The V gene is TRBV24-1, the J gene TRBJ1-2; 10 nucleotides line up with TRBD1. The germline V gene has CDR1 KGHDR and CDR2 SFDVKD. This CDR3 comprises 16 residues. The V segment lost 4 bases and the J segment 3 bases; nucleotides outside the gene matches: 7. The chain's CDR3 is CATSDPRTGGDYGYTF. CDR3 coding DNA: TGTGCCACCAGTGACCCTAGGACAGGGGGGGACTATGGCTACACCTTC.

The CDR3 region has the DNA TGTGCCAGCAGCGAGACTAGCGGGAGGGAGGACACCGGGGAGCTGTTTTTT. This encodes CASSETSGREDTGELFF. V usage is TRBV11-2 and J usage is TRBJ2-2, with 14 bases fitting TRBD2. J lost 3 bases, V lost 5 bases, and 5 bases had no gene match. CDR3 length equals 17 residues. Germline-derived CDR1 and CDR2 are SGHAT and FQNNGV.

This chain joins TRBV5-1 and TRBJ1-1, with D possibly matching TRBD1 (6 bases). The V end was cut by 8 bases, the J end by 6 bases, with 14 bases between. Germline V gene lookup returns CDR1 SGHRS and CDR2 YFSETQ. CDR3 length equals 12 residues. Here the CDR3 reads CASSWDTAEAFF. CDR3 DNA: TGCGCCAGTTCGTGGGACACAGCTGAAGCTTTCTTT.